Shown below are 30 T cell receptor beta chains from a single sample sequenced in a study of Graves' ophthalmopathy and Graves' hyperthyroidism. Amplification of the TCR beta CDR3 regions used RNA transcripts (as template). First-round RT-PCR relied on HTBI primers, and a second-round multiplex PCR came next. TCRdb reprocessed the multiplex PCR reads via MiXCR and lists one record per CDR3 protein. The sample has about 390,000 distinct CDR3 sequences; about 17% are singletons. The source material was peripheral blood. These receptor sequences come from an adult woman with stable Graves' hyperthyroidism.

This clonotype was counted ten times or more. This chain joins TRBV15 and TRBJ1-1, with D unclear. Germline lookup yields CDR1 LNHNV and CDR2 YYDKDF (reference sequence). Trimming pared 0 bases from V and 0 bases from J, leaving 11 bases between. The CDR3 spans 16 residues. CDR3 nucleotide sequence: TGTGCCACCAGCAGAGAGGGCAGCCGCATGAACACTGAAGCTTTCTTT. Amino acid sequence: CATSREGSRMNTEAFF.

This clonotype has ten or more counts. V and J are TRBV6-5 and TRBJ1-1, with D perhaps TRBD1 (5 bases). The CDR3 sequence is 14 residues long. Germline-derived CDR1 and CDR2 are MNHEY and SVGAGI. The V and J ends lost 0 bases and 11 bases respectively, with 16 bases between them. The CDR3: CASSYSEEGSKAFF. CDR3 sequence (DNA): TGTGCCAGCAGTTACTCTGAGGAGGGGTCTAAGGCTTTCTTT.

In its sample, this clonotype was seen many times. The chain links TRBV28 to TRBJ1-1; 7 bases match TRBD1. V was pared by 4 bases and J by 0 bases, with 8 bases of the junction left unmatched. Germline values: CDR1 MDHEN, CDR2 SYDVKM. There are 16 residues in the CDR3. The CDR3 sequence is CASSSRQGLMNTEAFF. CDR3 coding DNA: TGTGCCAGCAGTTCCAGACAGGGCCTCATGAACACTGAAGCTTTCTTT. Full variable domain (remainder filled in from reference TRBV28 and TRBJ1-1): DVKVTQSSRYLVKRTGEKVFLECVQDMDHENMFWYRQDPGLGLRLIYFSYDVKMKEKGDIPEGYSVSREKKERFSLILESASTNQTSMYLCASSSRQGLMNTEAFFGQGTRLTVV.

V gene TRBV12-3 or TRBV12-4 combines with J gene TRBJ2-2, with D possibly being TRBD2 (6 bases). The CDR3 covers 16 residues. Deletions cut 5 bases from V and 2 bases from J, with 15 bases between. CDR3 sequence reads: CASSGAGGKNTGELFF. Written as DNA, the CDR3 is TGTGCCAGCAGTGGGGCTGGCGGGAAAAACACCGGGGAGCTGTTTTTT.

The CDR3 here is CASSLADGSEAFF. Written as DNA, the CDR3 is TGTGCCAGCAGTTTAGCCGACGGGAGTGAAGCTTTCTTT. This chain connects TRBV12-3 or TRBV12-4 to TRBJ1-1; no definite D call. The CDR3 loop spans 13 amino acids. V lost 0 bases and J lost 7, with 9 bases in between.

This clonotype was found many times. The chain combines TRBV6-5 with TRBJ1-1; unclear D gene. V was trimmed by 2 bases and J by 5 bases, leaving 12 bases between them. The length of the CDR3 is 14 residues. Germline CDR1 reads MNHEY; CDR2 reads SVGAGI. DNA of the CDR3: TGTGCCAGCAGTTACGGGGTGGCTGGGACTGAAGCTTTCTTT. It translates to CASSYGVAGTEAFF.

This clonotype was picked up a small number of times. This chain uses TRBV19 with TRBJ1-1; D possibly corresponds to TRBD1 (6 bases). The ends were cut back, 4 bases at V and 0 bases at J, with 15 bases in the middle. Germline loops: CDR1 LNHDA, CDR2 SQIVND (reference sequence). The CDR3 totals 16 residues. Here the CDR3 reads CASSKLGALLNTEAFF. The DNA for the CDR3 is TGTGCCAGTAGTAAGTTGGGGGCGCTCTTGAACACTGAAGCTTTCTTT.

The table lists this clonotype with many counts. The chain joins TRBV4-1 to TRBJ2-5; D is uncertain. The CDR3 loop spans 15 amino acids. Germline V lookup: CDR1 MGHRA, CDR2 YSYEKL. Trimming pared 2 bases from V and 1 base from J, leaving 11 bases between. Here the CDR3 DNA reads TGCGCCAGCAGCCAACCTTTTGGGCCCCAAGAGACCCAGTACTTC. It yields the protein CASSQPFGPQETQYF.

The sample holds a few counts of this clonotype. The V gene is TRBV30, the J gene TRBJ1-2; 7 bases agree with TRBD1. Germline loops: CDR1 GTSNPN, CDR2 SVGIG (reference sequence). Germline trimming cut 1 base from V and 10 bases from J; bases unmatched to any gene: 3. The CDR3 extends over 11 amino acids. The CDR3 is CAWSDQGDYTF. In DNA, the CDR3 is TGTGCCTGGAGTGACCAGGGGGACTACACCTTC.

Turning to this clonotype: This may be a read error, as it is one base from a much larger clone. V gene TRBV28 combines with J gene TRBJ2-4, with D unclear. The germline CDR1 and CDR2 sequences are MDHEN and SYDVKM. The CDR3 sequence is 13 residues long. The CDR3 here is CASTSRAKNIQCF. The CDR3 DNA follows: TGTGCCAGCACTTCCCGAGCCAAAAACATTCAGTGCTTC.

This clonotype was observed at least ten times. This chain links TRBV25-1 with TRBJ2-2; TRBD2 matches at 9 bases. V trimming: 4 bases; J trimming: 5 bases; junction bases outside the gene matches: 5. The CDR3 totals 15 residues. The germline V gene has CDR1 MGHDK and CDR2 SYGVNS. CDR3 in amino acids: CASSGGLAGTGELFF. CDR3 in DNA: TGTGCCAGCAGTGGCGGGCTAGCGGGGACCGGGGAGCTGTTTTTT.

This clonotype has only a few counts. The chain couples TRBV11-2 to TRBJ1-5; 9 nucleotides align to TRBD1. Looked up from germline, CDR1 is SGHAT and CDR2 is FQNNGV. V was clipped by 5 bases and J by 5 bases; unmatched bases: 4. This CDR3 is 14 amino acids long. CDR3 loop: CASSHRGRDQPQHF. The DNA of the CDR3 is TGTGCCAGCAGCCACAGGGGGCGAGATCAGCCCCAGCATTTT.

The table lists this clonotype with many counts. This CDR3 reads CASSSWVYEQYF. For the CDR3, the DNA is TGTGCCAGCAGTTCCTGGGTATACGAGCAGTACTTC. The chain has TRBV28 and TRBJ2-7; D gene ambiguous. Per germline, CDR1 MDHEN and CDR2 SYDVKM. The V gene lost 4 bases and the J gene lost 4 bases, with 8 bases spanning the gap. The CDR3 extends over 12 amino acids.

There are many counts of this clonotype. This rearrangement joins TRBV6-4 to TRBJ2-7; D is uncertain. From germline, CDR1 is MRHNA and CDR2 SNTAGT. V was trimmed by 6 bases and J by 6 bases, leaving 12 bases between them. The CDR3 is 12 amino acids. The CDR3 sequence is CASSARTTEQYF. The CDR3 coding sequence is TGTGCCAGCAGCGCTCGGACCACCGAGCAGTACTTC.

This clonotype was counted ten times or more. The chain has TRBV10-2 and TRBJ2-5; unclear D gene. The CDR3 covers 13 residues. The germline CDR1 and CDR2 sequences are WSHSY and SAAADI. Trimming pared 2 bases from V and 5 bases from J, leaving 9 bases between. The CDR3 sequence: CASSEGRRETQYF. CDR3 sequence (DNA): TGCGCCAGCAGTGAGGGGCGCCGGGAGACCCAGTACTTC.

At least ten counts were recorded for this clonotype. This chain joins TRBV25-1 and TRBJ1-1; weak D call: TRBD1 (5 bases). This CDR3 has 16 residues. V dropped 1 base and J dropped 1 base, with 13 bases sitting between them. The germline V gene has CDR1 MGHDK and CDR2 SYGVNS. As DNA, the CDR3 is TGTGCCAGCAGTGAATGGGGCGGGAATGGGAACACTGAAGCTTTCTTT. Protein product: CASSEWGGNGNTEAFF.

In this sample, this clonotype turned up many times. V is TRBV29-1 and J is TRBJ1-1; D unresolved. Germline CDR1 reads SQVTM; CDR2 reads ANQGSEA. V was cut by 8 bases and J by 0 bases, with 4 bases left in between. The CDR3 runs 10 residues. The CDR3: CSTVNTEAFF. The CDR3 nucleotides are TGCAGCACCGTGAACACTGAAGCTTTCTTT.

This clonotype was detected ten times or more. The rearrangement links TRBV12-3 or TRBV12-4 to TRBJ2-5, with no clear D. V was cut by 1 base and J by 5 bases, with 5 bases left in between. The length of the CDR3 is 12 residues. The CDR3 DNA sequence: TGTGCCAGCAGTTTAGGGGTTGAGACCCAGTACTTC. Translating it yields CASSLGVETQYF.

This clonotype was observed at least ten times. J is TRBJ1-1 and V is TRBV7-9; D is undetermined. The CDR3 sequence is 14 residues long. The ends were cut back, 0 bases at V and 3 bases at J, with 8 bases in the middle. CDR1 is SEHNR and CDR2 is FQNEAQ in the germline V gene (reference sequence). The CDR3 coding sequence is TGTGCCAGCAGCTTAGCCTTGTGGGACACTGAAGCTTTCTTT. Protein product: CASSLALWDTEAFF. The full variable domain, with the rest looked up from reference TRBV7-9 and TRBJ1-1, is DTGVSQNPRHKITKRGQNVTFRCDPISEHNRLYWYRQTLGQGPEFLTYFQNEAQLEKSRLLSDRFSAERPKGSFSTLEIQRTEQGDSAMYLCASSLALWDTEAFFGQGTRLTVV.

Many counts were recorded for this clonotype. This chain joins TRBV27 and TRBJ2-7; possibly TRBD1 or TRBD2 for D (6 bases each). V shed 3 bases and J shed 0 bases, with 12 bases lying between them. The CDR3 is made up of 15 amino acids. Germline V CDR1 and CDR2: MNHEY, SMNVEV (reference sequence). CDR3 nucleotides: TGTGCCAGCAGTTTGACGCCGGGGGCCTCCTACGAGCAGTACTTC. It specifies CASSLTPGASYEQYF.

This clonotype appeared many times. CDR3 in amino acids: CASSLEHELGYTF. The CDR3 DNA reads TGTGCCAGCAGTTTAGAACATGAACTTGGCTACACCTTC. This chain uses TRBV12-3 or TRBV12-4 with TRBJ1-2; D gene ambiguous. V was clipped by 1 base and J by 7 bases, with 10 bases between them. CDR3 size: 13 residues.

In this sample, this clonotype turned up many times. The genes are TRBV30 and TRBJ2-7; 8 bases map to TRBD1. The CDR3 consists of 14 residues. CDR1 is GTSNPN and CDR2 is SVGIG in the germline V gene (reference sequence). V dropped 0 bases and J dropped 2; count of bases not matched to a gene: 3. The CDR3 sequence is CAWSVQGGPYEQYF. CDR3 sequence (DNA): TGTGCCTGGAGTGTACAGGGGGGCCCCTACGAGCAGTACTTC.

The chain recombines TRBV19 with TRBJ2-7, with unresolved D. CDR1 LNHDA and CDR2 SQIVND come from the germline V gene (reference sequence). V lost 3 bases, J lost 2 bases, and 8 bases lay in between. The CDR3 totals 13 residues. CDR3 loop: CASSIGPTYEQYF. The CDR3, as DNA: TGTGCCAGTAGTATCGGACCAACCTACGAGCAGTACTTC.

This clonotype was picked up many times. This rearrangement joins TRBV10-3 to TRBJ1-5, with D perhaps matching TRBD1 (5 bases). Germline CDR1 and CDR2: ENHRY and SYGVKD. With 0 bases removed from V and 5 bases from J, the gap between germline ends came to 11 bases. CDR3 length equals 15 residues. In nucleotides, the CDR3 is TGTGCCATCAGTGAGTCGAGTCTCAGGGATCAGCCCCAGCATTTT. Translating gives CAISESSLRDQPQHF.

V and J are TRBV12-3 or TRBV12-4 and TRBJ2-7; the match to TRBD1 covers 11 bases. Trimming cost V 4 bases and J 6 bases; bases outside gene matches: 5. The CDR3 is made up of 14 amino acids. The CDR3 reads CASSSRTGGREQYF. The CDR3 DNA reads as TGTGCCAGCAGTTCTCGGACAGGGGGCCGCGAGCAGTACTTC.

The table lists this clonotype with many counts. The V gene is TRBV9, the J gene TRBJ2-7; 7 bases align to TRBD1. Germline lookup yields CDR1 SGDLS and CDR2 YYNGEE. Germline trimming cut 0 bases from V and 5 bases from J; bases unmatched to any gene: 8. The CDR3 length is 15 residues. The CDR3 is CASSVAPRQGDEQYF. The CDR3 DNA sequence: TGTGCCAGCAGCGTAGCCCCCAGACAGGGCGACGAGCAGTACTTC. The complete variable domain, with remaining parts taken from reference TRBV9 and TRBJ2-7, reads DSGVTQTPKHLITATGQRVTLRCSPRSGDLSVYWYQQSLDQGLQFLIQYYNGEERAKGNILERFSAQQFPDLHSELNLSSLELGDSALYFCASSVAPRQGDEQYFGPGTRLTVT.

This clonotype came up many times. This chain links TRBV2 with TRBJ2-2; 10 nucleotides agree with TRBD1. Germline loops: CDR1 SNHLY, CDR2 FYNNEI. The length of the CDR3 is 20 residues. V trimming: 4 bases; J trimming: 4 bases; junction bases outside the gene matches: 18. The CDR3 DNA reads TGTGCCAGCAGTGCCCCCGGGACAGGGGTCATACCCAACACCACCGGGGAGCTGTTTTTT. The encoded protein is CASSAPGTGVIPNTTGELFF.

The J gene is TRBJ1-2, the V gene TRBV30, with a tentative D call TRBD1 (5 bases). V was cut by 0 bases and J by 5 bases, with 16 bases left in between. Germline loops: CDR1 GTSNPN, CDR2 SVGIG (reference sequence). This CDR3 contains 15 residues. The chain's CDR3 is CAWSVAGGWRYGYTF. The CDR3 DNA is TGTGCCTGGAGTGTAGCCGGGGGGTGGAGGTATGGCTACACCTTC.

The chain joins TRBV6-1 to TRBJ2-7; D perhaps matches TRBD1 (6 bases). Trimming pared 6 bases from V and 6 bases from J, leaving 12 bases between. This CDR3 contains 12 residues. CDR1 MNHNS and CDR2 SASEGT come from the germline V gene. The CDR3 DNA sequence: TGTGCCAGCAGGCCAGGGGAAGGCGAGCAGTACTTC. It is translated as CASRPGEGEQYF.

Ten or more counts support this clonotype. The CDR3 nucleotides are TGTGCCAGTAGTATAGATCCCAGGAAAGCCTACGAGCAGTACTTC. It yields the protein CASSIDPRKAYEQYF. The V gene is TRBV19, the J gene TRBJ2-7; D call uncertain. Germline V gene lookup returns CDR1 LNHDA and CDR2 SQIVND (reference sequence). This CDR3 spans 15 amino acids. The V and J ends lost 0 bases and 2 bases respectively, with 11 bases between them.